The source of this T cell receptor beta chain is a study of blood T cell repertoires in COVID-19. On the study more broadly: Samples of COVID-19 (acute and convalescent) were obtained from the United States, Italy and Spain. Nucleic acid was either cDNA or gDNA, and it came from T cells, B-cell-depleted T cells, or PBMCs.

This CDR3 is built from 13 residues. Germline CDR1 SGHVS, CDR2 FQNEAQ. V shed 2 bases and J shed 9 bases, with 11 bases lying between them. Study processing details: Amplification of reference gene primers provided the estimated nucleated cell counts. The protocol was immunoSEQ multiplex PCR, while the TCRdb copy is restricted to in-frame clones and leaves out a portion. The DNA was the basis for D and trimming; V, J and clone size are from that table. Altogether about 190,000 clones are present, about 79% being singletons, with the ten largest covering about 26%. The TCR was taken from a woman in her seventies with acute or convalescent COVID-19. Sequenced: peripheral blood. V gene TRBV7-8 combines with J gene TRBJ1-5; D is ambiguous. The CDR3 DNA is TGTGCCAGCAGCTTATCCGGTCGTGGGCCCCAGCATTTT. It encodes CASSLSGRGPQHF. Complete variable domain (other parts from reference TRBV7-8 and TRBJ1-5): GAGVSQSPRYKVAKRGQDVALRCDPISGHVSLFWYQQALGQGPEFLTYFQNEAQLDKSGLPSDRFFAERPEGSVSTLKIQRTQQEDSAVYLCASSLSGRGPQHFGDGTRLSIL.